A single sample gave rise to the 25 T cell receptor beta chains below, sequenced in a study of blood T cell repertoires in COVID-19. Sequencing used immunoSEQ multiplex PCR; TCRdb keeps in-frame clones, though not all of them. The sample comprises 150,000 to 200,000 clones, around 80% of which are singletons, and roughly 9.5% rests with the top ten. Sequences were obtained from peripheral blood. The source is a woman of 80 years or more with active or convalescent COVID-19.

The chain has TRBV7-8 and TRBJ2-7, with a weak D call TRBD1 (6 bases). From germline, CDR1 is SGHVS and CDR2 FQNEAQ. CDR3 length: 15 amino acids. The V end was cut by 5 bases, the J end by 2 bases, with 16 bases between. CDR3 DNA sequence: TGTGCCAGCAGCGGCCCCAGGACAGCGACCTACGAGCAGTACTTC. It specifies CASSGPRTATYEQYF. The whole variable domain, remainder taken from reference TRBV7-8 and TRBJ2-7, is GAGVSQSPRYKVAKRGQDVALRCDPISGHVSLFWYQQALGQGPEFLTYFQNEAQLDKSGLPSDRFFAERPEGSVSTLKIQRTQQEDSAVYLCASSGPRTATYEQYFGPGTRLTVT.

The chain carries TRBV5-4 and TRBJ2-6, with unresolved D. Germline values: CDR1 SGHNT, CDR2 YYREEE (reference sequence). CDR3 size: 17 residues. The V gene lost 0 bases and the J gene lost 2 bases, with 12 bases spanning the gap. CDR3 DNA sequence: TGTGCCAGCAGCTTGGATCCGGGTTGGGCTGGGGCCAACGTCCTGACTTTC. Translated, it gives CASSLDPGWAGANVLTF.

V is TRBV11-2 and J is TRBJ2-4; 8 nucleotides match TRBD1. The CDR3 covers 16 residues. The germline CDR1 and CDR2 sequences are SGHAT and FQNNGV. Germline trimming cut 2 bases from V and 1 base from J; bases unmatched to any gene: 4. The CDR3 sequence is CASSLQGAGAKNIQYF. The DNA for the CDR3 is TGTGCCAGCAGCTTACAGGGGGCGGGTGCCAAAAACATTCAGTACTTC.

The genes are TRBV18 and TRBJ1-4; D remains ambiguous. The V gene lost 0 bases and the J gene lost 8 bases, with 13 bases spanning the gap. Germline V gene data show CDR1 as KGHSH and CDR2 as LQKENI. The CDR3 is made up of 15 amino acids. CDR3 region: CASSPPGRELEKLFF. CDR3 sequence (DNA): TGTGCCAGCTCACCACCAGGGAGGGAGTTGGAAAAACTGTTTTTT.

The genes are TRBV4-3 and TRBJ1-4; a possible D gene is TRBD1 (6 bases). The CDR3 consists of 20 residues. Trimming took 0 bases from V and 0 from J, leaving 20 bases between them. In germline, CDR1 is LGHNA, CDR2 YSLEER. CDR3 nucleotides: TGCGCCAGCAGCCAAGATGGGGGGGCCGCGTATGGAACAACTAATGAAAAACTGTTTTTT. Protein sequence: CASSQDGGAAYGTTNEKLFF.

The CDR3 sequence is CAWSRTTTSREAGYSPLHF. The DNA for the CDR3 is TGTGCCTGGAGCCGGACCACTACTTCAAGGGAGGCGGGTTATTCACCCCTCCACTTT. The chain couples TRBV30 to TRBJ1-6; no clear D gene. V was pared by 3 bases and J by 8 bases, with 29 bases between. The germline gives CDR1 GTSNPN, CDR2 SVGIG (reference sequence). The CDR3 extends over 19 amino acids.

About this clone itself: Its ends do not fully match the called genes, so a read error is possible. The chain combines TRBV2 with TRBJ2-7; 11 nucleotides align to TRBD1. The CDR3 totals 13 residues. Germline CDR1 reads SNHLY; CDR2 reads FYNNEI. The CDR3 sequence: CASSGQGAAITDF. CDR3 nucleotide sequence: TGTGCCAGCAGCGGACAGGGGGCAGCCATTACGGACTTC.

The rearrangement joins TRBV29-1 to TRBJ1-1, with D possibly matching TRBD1 (5 bases). The CDR3 length is 16 residues. Germline CDR1 reads SQVTM; CDR2 reads ANQGSEA. Trimming removed 0 bases at V and 1 base at J, with 15 bases between. The CDR3 sequence is CSVEDFGGAGNTEAFF. The CDR3 DNA follows: TGCAGCGTTGAAGATTTCGGAGGGGCTGGGAACACTGAAGCTTTCTTT.

V is TRBV11-3 and J is TRBJ2-2; D gene uncertain. Germline V gene data show CDR1 as SGHNT and CDR2 as YENEEA. The CDR3 runs to 15 residues. The V gene lost 6 bases and the J gene lost 0 bases, with 11 bases spanning the gap. The CDR3 spells CASRWAGANTGELFF. For the CDR3, the DNA is TGTGCCAGCAGGTGGGCAGGCGCGAACACCGGGGAGCTGTTTTTT.

The rearrangement links TRBV10-3 to TRBJ2-1, with 9 bases identical to TRBD1. Germline loops: CDR1 ENHRY, CDR2 SYGVKD. This CDR3 is 16 amino acids long. V was pared by 8 bases and J by 12 bases, with 20 bases of the junction left unmatched. The DNA of the CDR3 is TGTGCCATCTCCTCGGGAAGCGGGACAGGGTCTCTGGGGCAGTTCTTC. Protein product: CAISSGSGTGSLGQFF.

This chain links TRBV19 with TRBJ1-5; a possible D gene is TRBD1 (6 bases). This CDR3 region has 15 residues. Germline lookup yields CDR1 LNHDA and CDR2 SQIVND (reference sequence). Deletions cut 7 bases from V and 6 bases from J, with 19 bases between. In DNA, the CDR3 is TGTGCCAGTATCTCAGGGGAAATTAGGGGTCAGCCCCAGCATTTT. Its protein is CASISGEIRGQPQHF.

The chain employs TRBV7-2 and TRBJ2-5, with 8 bases aligning to TRBD2. The germline V gene has CDR1 SGHTA and CDR2 FQGNSA. V lost 1 base and J lost 2; bases outside the gene matches: 3. The CDR3 sequence is 15 residues long. CDR3 region: CASSLVGGGQETQYF. The CDR3 DNA sequence: TGTGCCAGCAGCTTAGTCGGCGGGGGGCAAGAGACCCAGTACTTC.

This clone was detected once. The genes are TRBV27 and TRBJ1-6; 7 bases map to TRBD1. This CDR3 is 15 amino acids long. J was trimmed by 6 bases and V by 6 bases; bases with no gene match: 8. The germline gives CDR1 MNHEY, CDR2 SMNVEV (reference sequence). The CDR3 nucleotides read TGTGCCAGCAGGTACAGGGGCACTATTAATTCACCCCTCCACTTT. The encoded protein is CASRYRGTINSPLHF.

J is TRBJ2-7 and V is TRBV25-1, with a possible D match to TRBD1 (5 bases). V gave up 3 bases and J gave up 10 bases, with 19 bases separating them. This CDR3 contains 14 residues. CDR1 is MGHDK and CDR2 is SYGVNS in the germline V gene. The CDR3 DNA reads TGTGCCAGCAGTGACCCGACAGTTCGCCCCTCCCAGTACTTC. It yields the protein CASSDPTVRPSQYF.

This chain uses TRBV9 with TRBJ2-7, with D possibly TRBD1 on 6 matching bases. Germline loops: CDR1 SGDLS, CDR2 YYNGEE. V was shortened by 3 bases and J by 8 bases, with 21 bases between the two germline ends. This CDR3 has 15 amino acids. The CDR3 region has the DNA TGTGCCAGCAGCGCCCAGGGTGGGGCAGGGGCAAAGCAGTACTTC. Translating gives CASSAQGGAGAKQYF.

V and J are TRBV3-1 (or the pseudogene TRBV3-2) and TRBJ2-7; unclear D gene. CDR1 is LGHDT and CDR2 is YNNKEL in the germline V gene (reference sequence). There are 12 residues in the CDR3. Trimming left V 1 base short and J 2 bases short, with 3 bases between. The CDR3 loop reads CASSQAAYEQYF. The CDR3, as DNA: TGTGCCAGCAGCCAAGCAGCCTACGAGCAGTACTTC.

The V call is TRBV7-3, the J call TRBJ1-1, with a tentative D call TRBD1 (5 bases). This CDR3 contains 16 residues. The V and J ends lost 5 bases and 7 bases respectively, with 23 bases between them. Germline-derived CDR1 and CDR2 are SGHTA and FQGTGA. CDR3 coding DNA: TGTGCCAGCAGCCGAGGCTGGGGCGAGGATAACGATGAAGCTTTCTTT. Residues: CASSRGWGEDNDEAFF.

The gene calls are TRBV7-8 and TRBJ1-1; D is possibly TRBD1 (6 bases). V dropped 5 bases and J dropped 0 bases, with 13 bases sitting between them. This CDR3 is 15 amino acids long. The germline V gene encodes CDR1 SGHVS and CDR2 FQNEAQ. The CDR3 region has the DNA TGTGCCAGCAGCCCGGCCCGGACAGTGAACACTGAAGCTTTCTTT. The encoded protein is CASSPARTVNTEAFF.

The rearrangement joins TRBV9 to TRBJ1-4; 8 bases are a match to TRBD1. The trim removed 4 bases at V and 10 bases at J, leaving 9 bases unmatched. The CDR3 runs to 14 residues. Germline V gene sequence: CDR1 SGDLS, CDR2 YYNGEE. The CDR3 loop is CASSMDREKGKLFF. In DNA form, the CDR3 reads TGTGCCAGCAGCATGGACAGGGAGAAGGGAAAACTGTTTTTT.

V is TRBV9 and J is TRBJ1-6; D unresolved. The germline V and J ends were trimmed by 0 bases and 4 bases, with 8 bases remaining between them. The CDR3 runs 15 residues. CDR1 SGDLS and CDR2 YYNGEE come from the germline V gene. This CDR3 reads CASSVATTYNSPLHF. The CDR3 nucleotides read TGTGCCAGCAGCGTAGCTACCACGTATAATTCACCCCTCCACTTT. Based on the CDR3 plus reference TRBV9 and TRBJ1-6, the full variable domain is DSGVTQTPKHLITATGQRVTLRCSPRSGDLSVYWYQQSLDQGLQFLIQYYNGEERAKGNILERFSAQQFPDLHSELNLSSLELGDSALYFCASSVATTYNSPLHFGNGTRLTVT.

This clone was detected only once. This chain connects TRBV11-2 to TRBJ2-1; maybe TRBD2 (5 bases). The CDR3 length is 13 residues. V lost 8 bases, J lost 11 bases, and 19 bases lay in between. Looked up from germline, CDR1 is SGHAT and CDR2 is FQNNGV. DNA for the CDR3: TGTGCCAGCGGAGCGGATGGGCGCCAAAAGCAGTTCTTC. It translates to CASGADGRQKQFF.

The CDR3 loop reads CASSRMAREVGEKLFF. For the CDR3, the DNA is TGTGCCAGCAGCCGGATGGCCAGGGAGGTTGGGGAAAAACTGTTTTTT. The chain joins TRBV14 to TRBJ1-4; tentatively, D is TRBD1 (5 bases). Germline assignment: CDR1 SGHDN and CDR2 FVKESK. The length of the CDR3 is 16 residues. Trimming removed 4 bases from V and 8 bases from J, with 20 bases in between.

The chain couples TRBV4-3 to TRBJ2-1; possibly TRBD2 for D (5 bases). V lost 1 base, J lost 9 bases, and 10 bases lay in between. The CDR3 covers 13 residues. Germline V gives CDR1 LGHNA, CDR2 YSLEER. CDR3: CASSQGSGSEQFF. The CDR3 DNA sequence: TGCGCCAGCAGCCAAGGGTCGGGGAGTGAGCAGTTCTTC.

The chain joins TRBV6-5 to TRBJ2-7; 8 nucleotides line up with TRBD1. Germline loops: CDR1 MNHEY, CDR2 SVGAGI. The CDR3 runs to 13 residues. The V gene end was trimmed by 8 bases and the J gene end by 6 bases; junction bases not matched to a gene: 9. CDR3 bases: TGTGCCAGCCGAACAGACAGGGGCGGCGAGCAGTACTTC. Translated, it gives CASRTDRGGEQYF.

CDR3 nucleotides: TGTGCCAGCAGCCCACGTGGGGCCGACAGGGTTGGAGACATTCAGTACTTC. Amino acid sequence: CASSPRGADRVGDIQYF. This rearrangement joins TRBV9 to TRBJ2-4, with 7 bases matching TRBD1. The CDR3 length is 17 residues. The germline V gene has CDR1 SGDLS and CDR2 YYNGEE. The trim removed 4 bases at V and 8 bases at J, leaving 18 bases unmatched.